This T cell receptor beta chain was identified during a study of identical twins. Trimming removed 4 bases from V and 0 bases from J, with 10 bases in between. Germline V gene lookup returns CDR1 SGHRS and CDR2 YFSETQ. The CDR3 spans 15 residues. Study-level results: Twin-shared out-of-frame alpha sequences were enriched for low generation probability. Cord blood beta clonotypes present at high abundance carried fewer insertions; no such pattern appeared in memory repertoires. For monozygotic twins, models underestimated out-of-frame TCR alpha sharing.

There are a few counts of this clonotype. Its antigen remains unknown. The authors used template switching to add a universal primer site and gave cDNA unique molecular identifiers. TCRdb processed the 5' RACE reads anew with MiXCR; each CDR3 protein has one entry. Of some 320,000 distinct CDR3 sequences in the sample, approximately 13% were seen once. The sample was also reused in another study, on yellow fever vaccine responses in identical twins.

The sample was CD8+ T cells sorted from blood. The TCR comes from a woman between 18 and 29 years old in good health. The chain combines TRBV5-1 with TRBJ1-4; D is undetermined. The CDR3 here is CASSPEGSTNEKLFF. CDR3 in DNA: TGCGCCAGCAGCCCAGAGGGTTCAACTAATGAAAAACTGTTTTTT.